This T cell receptor beta chain was documented in a study of prognosis after radiotherapy for stage I lung cancer. CDR3 length: 14 amino acids. The ends lost 5 bases at V and 7 bases at J; junction bases unmatched: 8. Genomic DNA yielded TCR beta CDR3, amplified by two-round multiplex PCR. Amplification during the initial PCR round employed primers specific to each TRBV and TRBJ gene. A single record per CDR3 protein comes from TCRdb applying MiXCR to the multiplex PCR reads. The sample has more than 11,000 distinct CDR3 sequences, around a third seen once. General study results and limits: Before stereotactic body radiation therapy the median unique TCR clone count was 10,088, and afterwards it fell to roughly 7,000.

This clonotype is labeled as medium-sized. The target antigen is unknown. The receptor's source is a donor over 45 with non-small cell lung cancer. The chain links TRBV12-3 or TRBV12-4 to TRBJ1-3; the match to TRBD1 covers 7 bases. The sample was PBMCs, taken before or after stereotactic body radiation therapy (not recorded which). The CDR3 region has the DNA TGTGCCAGCAGTAAAGGGACAGCATGGAACACCATATATTTT. The encoded protein is CASSKGTAWNTIYF.